This paragraph covers one T cell receptor beta chain sequence. Blood CD8+ and CD4+ T cells underwent high-throughput TCR beta sequencing. With random hexamers, 0.5 to 1 ug RNA was reverse transcribed. TCRdb redid the calling of the immunoSEQ multiplex PCR reads with MiXCR, one entry per CDR3 protein. The sample contains some 260,000 distinct CDR3 sequences, around 83% of which appear only once. The sample belongs to a study of CD8 T cells in Susac syndrome. V gave up 3 bases and J gave up 3 bases, with 11 bases separating them. CDR1 and CDR2 from the germline V gene are MDHEN and SYDVKM. The CDR3 is made up of 15 amino acids.

The origin of this receptor is a human donor with multiple sclerosis. Sequencing was done on a sample of CD8+ T cells from PBMCs. This chain links TRBV28 with TRBJ2-2; D remains ambiguous. This CDR3 is CASSFSARDTGELFF. The DNA for the CDR3 is TGTGCCAGCAGTTTTAGTGCTAGAGACACCGGGGAGCTGTTTTTT.